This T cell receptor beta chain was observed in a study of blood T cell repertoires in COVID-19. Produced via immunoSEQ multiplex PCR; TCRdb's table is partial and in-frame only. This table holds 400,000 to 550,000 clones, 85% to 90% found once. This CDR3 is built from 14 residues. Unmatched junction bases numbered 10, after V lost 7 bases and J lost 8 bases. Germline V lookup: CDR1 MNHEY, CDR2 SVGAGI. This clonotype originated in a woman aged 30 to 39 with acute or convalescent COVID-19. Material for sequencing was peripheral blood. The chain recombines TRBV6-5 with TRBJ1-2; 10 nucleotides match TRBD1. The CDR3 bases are TGTGCCAGCACCGAGGACAGGGGGGGAGAGGGCTACACCTTC. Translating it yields CASTEDRGGEGYTF.